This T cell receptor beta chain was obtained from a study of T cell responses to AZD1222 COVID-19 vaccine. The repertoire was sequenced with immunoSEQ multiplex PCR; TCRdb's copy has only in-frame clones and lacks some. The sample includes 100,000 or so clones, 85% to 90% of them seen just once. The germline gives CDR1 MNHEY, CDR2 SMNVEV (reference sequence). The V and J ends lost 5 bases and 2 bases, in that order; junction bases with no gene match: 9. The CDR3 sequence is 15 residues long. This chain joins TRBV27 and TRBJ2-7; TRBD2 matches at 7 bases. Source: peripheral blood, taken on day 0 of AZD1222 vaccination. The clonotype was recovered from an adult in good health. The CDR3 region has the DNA TGTGCCAGCAGTCGGGGGGAGGACGCAACCTACGAGCAGTACTTC. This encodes CASSRGEDATYEQYF.